The 2 T cell receptor beta chains given below trace back to one sample, sequenced in a study of tumor-infiltrating lymphocytes in primary liver carcinoma. With a constant-region primer, TCR beta cDNA was made from around 530 ng of total RNA. ARM-PCR, slightly modified, supplied the TCR beta libraries through three nested multiplex PCR rounds. Rounds one and two of PCR, each of roughly 11 cycles, were primed with TRBV1-TRBV30 forward primers and a C-beta reverse primer. MiXCR, run by TCRdb on the multiplex PCR reads, gives a single entry per CDR3 protein. The sample includes 55,000 to 65,000 distinct CDR3 sequences, just over 70% of them seen just once. Unsorted bulk tissue of about 18-32 mg yielded co-extracted RNA and DNA. What was sequenced was liver tumor tissue from sampling region 2. Specified subset: tumor region T2, inferior pole. The receptor set was obtained from a middle-aged man with primary liver carcinoma and hepatitis B virus infection.

Turning to this clonotype: Its ends do not fully match the called genes, so a read error is possible. The gene calls are TRBV6-6 and TRBJ1-5; no reliable D call. The length of the CDR3 is 14 residues. Per germline, CDR1 MNHNY and CDR2 SVGAGI (reference sequence). CDR3 amino acids: CARSESNSNQPQHF. CDR3 coding DNA: TGTGCCAGAAGTGAGAGTAATAGCAATCAGCCCCAACATTTT.

Comments on this clonotype: At one of its ends the junction is not consistent with the germline gene, which may arise from a read error. V and J are TRBV11-2 and TRBJ2-5, with 8 bases matching TRBD2. CDR3 length: 16 residues. Germline lookup yields CDR1 SGHAT and CDR2 FQNNGV. The CDR3 is CASSQTHGGGKEAQYF. Written as DNA, the CDR3 is TGCGCTAGCAGCCAAACTCATGGCGGGGGGAAAGAGGCCCAGTACTTC.